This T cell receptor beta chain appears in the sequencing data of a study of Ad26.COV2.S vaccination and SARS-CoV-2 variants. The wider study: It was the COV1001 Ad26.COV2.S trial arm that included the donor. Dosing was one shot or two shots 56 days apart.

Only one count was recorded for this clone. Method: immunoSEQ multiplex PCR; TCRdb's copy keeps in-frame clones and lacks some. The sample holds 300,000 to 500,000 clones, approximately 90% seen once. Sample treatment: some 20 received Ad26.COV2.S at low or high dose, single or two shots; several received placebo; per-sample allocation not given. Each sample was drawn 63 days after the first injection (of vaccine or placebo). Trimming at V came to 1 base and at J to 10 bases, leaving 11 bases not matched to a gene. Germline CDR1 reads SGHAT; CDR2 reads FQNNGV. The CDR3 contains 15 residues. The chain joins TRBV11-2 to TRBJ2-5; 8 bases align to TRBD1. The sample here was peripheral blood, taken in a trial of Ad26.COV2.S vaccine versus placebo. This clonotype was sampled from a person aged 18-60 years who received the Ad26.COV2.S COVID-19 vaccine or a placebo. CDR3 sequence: CASSLVSGGYWDQYF. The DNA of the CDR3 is TGTGCCAGCAGCTTAGTGTCAGGGGGCTATTGGGACCAGTACTTC.